This TCR beta chain emerged from a study of cytomegalovirus exposure and HLA in healthy donors. Findings of the study overall: Later analysis identified a missense DCLRE1C variant that was linked to TCR beta V- and J-gene trimming.

On this clone itself: Its antigen is not identified.

The study ran its PCR with 60 Vbeta and 13 Jbeta primers. Profiling relied on immunoSEQ multiplex PCR, and the TCRdb table lists in-frame clones only, not all of them. This table holds roughly 120,000 clones, 65% to 85% found once. Germline V CDR1 and CDR2: SEHNR, FQNEAQ (reference sequence). The CDR3 loop spans 14 amino acids. V lost 3 bases to trimming and J lost 3 bases, with 11 bases between them. This chain links TRBV7-9 with TRBJ1-1; D gene unclear. The receptor's source is a man over 45 in good health and CMV-seronegative. The sequencing sample was made of PBMCs. The CDR3 protein is CASSFIGRDTEAFF. In DNA, the CDR3 is TGTGCCAGCAGCTTTATTGGGAGGGACACTGAAGCTTTCTTT.